A selection of T cell receptor beta chains follows, all from one sample in a study of CD8+ T cells in alopecia areata. Here immunoSEQ multiplex PCR was the method, and the copy in TCRdb shows in-frame clones only, minus some. The table records 120,000 to 150,000 clones, around 50% of them present only once. What was sequenced was CD4+ T cells sorted from blood. Receptors originate from a human donor with alopecia areata. Each CDR3 is given with its conserved first and last residue. The D gene is left open where the match is weak. Clone size is not always given. Where it is, it says once, few, many or a class for expanded clones.

15	few	TRBV18	TRBD2	TRBJ2-7	CASSPFSSGSYEQYF	TGTGCCAGCTCACCATTTTCTAGCGGGAGCTACGAGCAGTACTTC
14	once	TRBV7-8	NA	TRBJ2-5	CASSPTRNQETQYF	TGTGCCAGCAGCCCAACACGGAACCAAGAGACCCAGTACTTC
14	few	TRBV5-6	NA	TRBJ1-5	CASSLRAGSQPQHF	TGTGCCAGCAGCTTGCGGGCAGGGAGTCAGCCCCAGCATTTT
12	NA	TRBV30	NA	TRBJ2-1	CAWSVRGRVQFF	TGTGCCTGGAGTGTCCGTGGGAGAGTGCAGTTCTTC
12	NA	TRBV28	NA	TRBJ2-7	CASSANSYEQYF	TGTGCCAGCAGTGCCAACTCCTACGAGCAGTACTTC
12	NA	TRBV10-3	NA	TRBJ2-7	CAISQVKGEQYF	TGTGCCATCAGTCAAGTGAAGGGGGAGCAGTACTTC
14	few	TRBV19	NA	TRBJ2-7	CASSESSDSYEQYF	TGTGCCAGTAGCGAGTCGTCAGACTCCTACGAGCAGTACTTC
14	few	TRBV19	TRBD1	TRBJ1-1	CASRTGAADTEAFF	TGTGCCAGTAGGACAGGGGCGGCCGACACTGAAGCTTTCTTT
12	NA	TRBV29-1	TRBD1	TRBJ2-1	CSASDRLHEQFF	TGCAGCGCGTCGGACAGGCTTCATGAGCAGTTCTTC
14	NA	TRBV5-1	TRBD1	TRBJ2-5	CASSPAGTGWTDYF	TGCGCCAGCAGCCCCGCCGGGACAGGATGGACGGATTACTTC
14	few	TRBV9	NA	TRBJ2-1	CASSVDVGTNEQFF	TGTGCCAGCAGCGTTGATGTGGGAACCAATGAGCAGTTCTTC
14	NA	TRBV30	NA	TRBJ2-5	CAWSVGGGQETQYF	TGTGCCTGGAGTGTGGGGGGAGGTCAAGAGACCCAGTACTTC
15	NA	TRBV25-1	TRBD2	TRBJ2-1	CASSEYGGGPNEQFF	TGTGCCAGCAGTGAATATGGGGGAGGGCCGAATGAGCAGTTCTTC
14	NA	TRBV5-1	NA	TRBJ2-5	CASSLQGSKETQYF	TGCGCCAGCAGCTTGCAGGGCAGTAAAGAGACCCAGTACTTC
8	NA	TRBV20-1	NA	TRBJ1-1	CSASRAFF	TGCAGTGCTTCCCGAGCTTTCTTT
15	NA	TRBV5-4	TRBD2	TRBJ2-7	CASSPGEGTYYEQYF	TGTGCCAGCAGCCCCGGGGAGGGCACTTACTACGAGCAGTACTTC
16	NA	TRBV29-1	TRBD2	TRBJ2-1	CSVNGLAGVLGNEQFF	TGCAGCGTTAATGGACTAGCGGGAGTGCTTGGGAATGAGCAGTTCTTC
14	few	TRBV29-1	TRBD2	TRBJ2-2	CSGKRTSESGELFF	TGCAGCGGGAAACGGACTAGTGAGTCCGGGGAGCTGTTTTTT
14	NA	TRBV4-1	NA	TRBJ1-3	CASRGWGGGNTIYF	TGCGCCAGCAGAGGTTGGGGGGGTGGAAACACCATATATTTT
13	NA	TRBV15	NA	TRBJ2-2	CATSRDWDWELFF	TGTGCCACCAGCAGAGATTGGGACTGGGAGCTGTTTTTT
12	NA	TRBV29-1	NA	TRBJ2-1	CSVEEHYNEQFF	TGCAGCGTTGAGGAACACTACAATGAGCAGTTCTTC
14	NA	TRBV18	NA	TRBJ2-7	CASSPPDTSYEQYF	TGTGCCAGCTCACCACCGGACACCTCCTACGAGCAGTACTTC
12	few	TRBV5-1	NA	TRBJ2-1	CASRRGSNEQFF	TGCGCCAGCCGACGTGGGTCCAATGAGCAGTTCTTC
12	NA	TRBV29-1	NA	TRBJ2-3	CSVEFTTDTQYF	TGCAGCGTTGAATTTACCACAGATACGCAGTATTTT
14	few	TRBV5-1	TRBD1	TRBJ2-5	CASSFGQGAETQYF	TGCGCCAGCAGCTTCGGACAGGGGGCCGAGACCCAGTACTTC
17	NA	TRBV7-9	NA	TRBJ2-7	CASSSPVGSEKTYEQYF	TGTGCCAGCAGCTCGCCCGTGGGCTCGGAGAAAACCTACGAGCAGTACTTC
12	NA	TRBV7-9	NA	TRBJ2-1	CASSPHTHEQFF	TGTGCCAGCAGCCCCCACACCCATGAGCAGTTCTTC
13	NA	TRBV5-1	NA	TRBJ2-7	CASSPVSSNEQYF	TGCGCCAGCAGCCCCGTCAGCAGCAACGAGCAGTACTTC
12	NA	TRBV28	NA	TRBJ2-5	CASSLSQETQYF	TGTGCCAGCAGTTTATCTCAAGAGACCCAGTACTTC
15	NA	TRBV28	TRBD2	TRBJ2-5	CASRTGTSEKETQYF	TGTGCCAGCAGGACCGGGACTAGCGAGAAAGAGACCCAGTACTTC
11	few	TRBV28	NA	TRBJ2-5	CASSPAETQYF	TGTGCCAGCAGCCCGGCCGAGACCCAGTACTTC
14	few	TRBV7-3	TRBD1	TRBJ2-1	CASSPGQDYNEQFF	TGTGCCAGCAGCCCCGGACAGGATTACAATGAGCAGTTCTTC
13	NA	TRBV5-4	NA	TRBJ2-7	CASSGPPKLEQYF	TGTGCCAGCAGTGGGCCCCCTAAGCTAGAGCAGTACTTC
13	NA	TRBV29-1	NA	TRBJ1-1	CSVEGRRDTEAFF	TGCAGCGTTGAAGGGAGGAGGGACACTGAAGCTTTCTTT
14	NA	TRBV5-6	TRBD2	TRBJ2-3	CASSRSGSADTQYF	TGTGCCAGCAGCCGTAGCGGGAGCGCAGATACGCAGTATTTT
15	NA	TRBV29-1	TRBD2	TRBJ2-1	CSVEPDLREGPEQFF	TGCAGCGTTGAACCGGATCTCCGGGAGGGCCCTGAGCAGTTCTTC
15	few	TRBV5-1	TRBD2	TRBJ2-7	CASSFDGGRVYEQYF	TGCGCCAGCAGCTTTGATGGCGGGAGGGTCTACGAGCAGTACTTC
15	once	TRBV6-5	TRBD1	TRBJ1-5	CASRPGTGGDQPQHF	TGTGCCAGCAGACCCGGGACAGGGGGCGATCAGCCCCAGCATTTT
13	NA	TRBV6-6	NA	TRBJ2-7	CASTRDSLGEQYF	TGTGCCAGCACCAGGGACTCACTGGGCGAGCAGTACTTC
19	NA	TRBV7-9	NA	TRBJ2-7	CASSLWQPVGAEEFYEQYF	TGTGCCAGCAGCTTATGGCAGCCAGTGGGTGCAGAAGAGTTCTACGAGCAGTACTTC
13	few	TRBV15	NA	TRBJ1-5	CATSRWENQPQHF	TGTGCCACCAGCAGGTGGGAAAATCAGCCCCAGCATTTT
13	NA	TRBV29-1	NA	TRBJ1-5	CSVGMSRGPPQHF	TGCAGCGTTGGAATGTCTAGGGGCCCGCCCCAGCATTTT
13	NA	TRBV29-1	NA	TRBJ2-5	CSVVVGPKETQYF	TGCAGCGTTGTGGTAGGACCCAAAGAGACCCAGTACTTC
15	NA	TRBV6-1	NA	TRBJ2-1	CASSVVPSSYNEQFF	TGTGCCAGCAGCGTAGTCCCGAGCTCCTACAATGAGCAGTTCTTC
16	once	TRBV27	TRBD1	TRBJ1-1	CASSPRTGGLNTEAFF	TGTGCCAGCAGTCCCCGGACAGGCGGCTTGAACACTGAAGCTTTCTTT
14	NA	TRBV7-9	NA	TRBJ2-5	CASSANMGQETQYF	TGTGCCAGCAGCGCCAACATGGGGCAAGAGACCCAGTACTTC
17	NA	TRBV4-1	NA	TRBJ2-2	CASSQEQGGANTGELFF	TGCGCCAGCAGCCAAGAACAAGGAGGGGCGAACACCGGGGAGCTGTTTTTT
15	NA	TRBV2	NA	TRBJ2-4	CASSLDEVFSDIQYF	TGTGCCAGCAGTCTCGACGAAGTCTTCTCGGACATTCAGTACTTC
15	many	TRBV19	NA	TRBJ1-5	CASSIRGGSDQPQHF	TGTGCCAGTAGTATAAGGGGTGGATCGGATCAGCCCCAGCATTTT
16	few	TRBV5-1	TRBD2	TRBJ2-7	CASSLKGLAGSYEQYF	TGCGCCAGCAGCCTGAAGGGACTAGCGGGTTCCTACGAGCAGTACTTC